The following is a T cell receptor beta chain sequence with its context. Germline-derived CDR1 and CDR2 are SEHNR and FQNEAQ (reference sequence). V shed 1 base and J shed 4 bases, with 8 bases lying between them. The CDR3 has 14 residues. The repertoire was sequenced with immunoSEQ multiplex PCR; TCRdb's copy has only in-frame clones and lacks some. Found here are 190,000 or so clones, roughly four fifths of them singletons; the top ten hold 2.8%. This sample stems from a study of cytomegalovirus exposure and HLA in healthy donors. This chain uses TRBV7-9 with TRBJ1-5, with D possibly being TRBD1 (5 bases). Sequenced: PBMCs. The origin of this receptor is a woman younger than 35 in good health and CMV-seropositive. CDR3 bases: TGTGCCAGCAGCTTAGGGGGCAGGAATCAGCCCCAGCATTTT. It codes for CASSLGGRNQPQHF. Combining the CDR3 with reference TRBV7-9 and TRBJ1-5 gives the whole variable domain DTGVSQNPRHKITKRGQNVTFRCDPISEHNRLYWYRQTLGQGPEFLTYFQNEAQLEKSRLLSDRFSAERPKGSFSTLEIQRTEQGDSAMYLCASSLGGRNQPQHFGDGTRLSIL.